The 4 T cell receptor beta chains below all came from one sample that was sequenced in a study of blood T cells in healthy people across ages. A J-beta primer mix and a sample-barcoded 5' primer were used in a second PCR of about 7 to 12 cycles. Via MiXCR, TCRdb re-called the 5' RACE reads, giving one row per CDR3 protein. The data contain 800,000 to 950,000 distinct CDR3 sequences, 25% to 30% of them seen just once; the ten biggest clones take up 10% to 13%. This same sample was also part of a study on T cells of mothers and their children.

Source material: blood. The origin of the receptors is a woman aged 40 to 50 in good health.

This clonotype was seen a few times. The rearrangement links TRBV11-2 to TRBJ1-1; TRBD1 matches at 7 bases. Germline loops: CDR1 SGHAT, CDR2 FQNNGV. Trimming at V came to 2 bases and at J to 0 bases, leaving 9 bases not matched to a gene. The length of the CDR3 is 17 residues. The CDR3 DNA sequence: TGTGCCAGCAGCTTATGGGGTGCAGGGGGGGTGAACACTGAAGCTTTCTTT. This gives the protein CASSLWGAGGVNTEAFF.

The J gene is TRBJ2-3, the V gene TRBV12-3 or TRBV12-4, with a tentative D call TRBD2 (5 bases). The V and J ends lost 5 bases and 4 bases respectively, with 19 bases between them. This CDR3 contains 16 residues. CDR3 loop: CASSPNGRARADTQYF. The CDR3 nucleotides read TGTGCCAGCAGTCCAAATGGAAGAGCGAGGGCAGATACGCAGTATTTT.

The chain joins TRBV6-1 to TRBJ2-4; TRBD1 matches at 9 bases. The length of the CDR3 is 18 residues. Trimming removed 5 bases from V and 0 bases from J; junction bases left unmatched: 11. The germline gives CDR1 MNHNS, CDR2 SASEGT. This CDR3 reads CASSPRDRATIAKNIQYF. Here the CDR3 DNA reads TGTGCCAGCAGTCCCCGGGACAGGGCCACTATAGCCAAAAACATTCAGTACTTC.

The V and J genes are TRBV15 and TRBJ1-2, with TRBD1 as a possible D gene (5 bases). Trimming pared 1 base from V and 4 bases from J, leaving 7 bases between. CDR1 and CDR2 (germline): LNHNV, YYDKDF (reference sequence). The CDR3 loop spans 13 amino acids. The DNA for the CDR3 is TGTGCCACCAGCAGAGGACAGTCCTATGGCTACACCTTC. This translates into CATSRGQSYGYTF.